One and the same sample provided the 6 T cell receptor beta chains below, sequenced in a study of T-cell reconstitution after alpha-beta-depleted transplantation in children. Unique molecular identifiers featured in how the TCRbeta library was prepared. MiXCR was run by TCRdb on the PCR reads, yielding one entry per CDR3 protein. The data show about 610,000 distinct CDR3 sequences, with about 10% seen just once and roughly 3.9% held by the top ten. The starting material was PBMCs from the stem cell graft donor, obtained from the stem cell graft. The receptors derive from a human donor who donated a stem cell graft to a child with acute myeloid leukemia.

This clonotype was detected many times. In DNA, the CDR3 is TGTGCCAGCAGCGTAGAGAGCGGGAGCTCCTACGAGCAGTACTTC. Its protein product is CASSVESGSSYEQYF. This rearrangement joins TRBV9 to TRBJ2-7; 8 nucleotides line up with TRBD2. CDR1 and CDR2 (germline): SGDLS, YYNGEE. Trimming cost V 0 bases and J 0 bases; bases outside gene matches: 2. There are 15 residues in the CDR3.

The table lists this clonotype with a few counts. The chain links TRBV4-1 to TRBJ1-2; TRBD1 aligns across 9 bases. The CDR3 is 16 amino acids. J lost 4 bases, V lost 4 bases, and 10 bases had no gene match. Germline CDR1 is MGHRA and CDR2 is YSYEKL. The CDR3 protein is CASSPSRQGGIYGYTF. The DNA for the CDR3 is TGCGCCAGCAGCCCCTCTAGACAGGGGGGGATCTATGGCTACACCTTC.

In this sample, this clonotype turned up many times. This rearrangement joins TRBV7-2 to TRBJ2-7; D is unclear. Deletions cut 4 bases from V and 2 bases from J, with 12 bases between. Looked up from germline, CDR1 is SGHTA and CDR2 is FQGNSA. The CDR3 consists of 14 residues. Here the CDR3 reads CASSSLFDPYEQYF. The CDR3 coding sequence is TGTGCCAGCAGCTCGCTCTTCGACCCCTACGAGCAGTACTTC.

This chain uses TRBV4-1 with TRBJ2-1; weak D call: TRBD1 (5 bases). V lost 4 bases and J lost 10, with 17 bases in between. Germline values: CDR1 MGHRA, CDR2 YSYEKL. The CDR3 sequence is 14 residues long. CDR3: CASSLVPREPEQFF. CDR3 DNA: TGCGCCAGCAGCCTAGTACCCAGGGAACCCGAGCAGTTCTTC.

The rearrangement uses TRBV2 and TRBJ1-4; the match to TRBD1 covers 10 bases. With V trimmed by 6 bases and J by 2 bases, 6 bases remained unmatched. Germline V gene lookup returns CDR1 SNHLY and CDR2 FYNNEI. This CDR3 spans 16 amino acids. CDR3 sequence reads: CASRRTGGSTNEKLFF. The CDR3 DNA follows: TGTGCCAGCAGGAGGACAGGGGGAAGTACTAATGAAAAACTGTTTTTT.

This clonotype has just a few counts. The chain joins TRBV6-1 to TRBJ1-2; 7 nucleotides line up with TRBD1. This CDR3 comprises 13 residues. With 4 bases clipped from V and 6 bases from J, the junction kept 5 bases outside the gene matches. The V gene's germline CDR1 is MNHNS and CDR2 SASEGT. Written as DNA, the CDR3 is TGTGCCAGCAGTGTGAAGGGGGCCCATGGCTACACCTTC. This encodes CASSVKGAHGYTF.